This T cell receptor (beta chain) was obtained from a study of lung T cells in sarcoidosis with Löfgren's syndrome. Study at large: Bronchoalveolar lavage fluid in sarcoidosis accumulates CD4+ T cells. General study points: These T cells were suggested, not shown, to recognize a putative antigen. Shared TRAV12-1 and TRBV2 CDR3 motifs across Löfgren's syndrome patients reportedly suggested public CD4+ TCRs.

This clonotype is medium-sized by share. Its target is unknown. V shed 6 bases, J shed 3 bases, and the junction held 16 bases outside the gene matches. CDR3 length: 19 residues. CDR1 and CDR2 (germline): MNHEY, SVGEGT. TCRdb independently ran MiXCR on the reads; one entry per CDR3 protein. The table includes roughly 20,000 distinct CDR3 sequences, about a fifth detected once. The sequencing sample was made of CD4+ T cells from PBMCs. The V call is TRBV6-2 or TRBV6-3, the J call TRBJ2-7, with 14 bases lining up with TRBD2. This receptor was identified in a human donor with sarcoidosis (Löfgren's syndrome or another form), or a control subject (not recorded which). This CDR3 is CASSTGATSGRAVVYEQYF. The CDR3 DNA sequence: TGTGCCAGCAGCACCGGCGCGACTAGCGGGAGGGCCGTGGTCTACGAGCAGTACTTC.